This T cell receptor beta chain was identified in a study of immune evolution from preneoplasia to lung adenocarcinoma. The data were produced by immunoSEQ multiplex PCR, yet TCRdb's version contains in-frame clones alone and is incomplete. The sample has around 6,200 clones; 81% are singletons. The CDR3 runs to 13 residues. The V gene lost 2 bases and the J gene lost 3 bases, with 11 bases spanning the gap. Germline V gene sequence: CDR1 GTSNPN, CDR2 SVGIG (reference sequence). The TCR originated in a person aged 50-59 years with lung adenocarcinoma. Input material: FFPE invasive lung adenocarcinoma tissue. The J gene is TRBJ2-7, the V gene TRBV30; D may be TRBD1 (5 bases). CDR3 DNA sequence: TGTGCCTGGAGTCCTGGACAAGACTACGAGCAGTACTTC. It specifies CAWSPGQDYEQYF.